The rows below give T cell receptor beta chains drawn from one sample of a study of OX40 agonist ivuxolimab in advanced cancers. TCRdb's copy holds only in-frame clones and misses some; the assay was immunoSEQ multiplex PCR. The data contain roughly 70,000 clones, around 84% of them singletons. This material consisted of CD4+ or CD8+ T cells sorted from blood, taken in a trial of the OX40 agonist ivuxolimab. The origin of the receptors is an adult with an advanced solid tumor such as melanoma, head and neck, liver or kidney cancer. Each CDR3 is given without its conserved first and last residue.

v_gene: TRBV23-1; CDR3aa: ASSQLIAQY
v_gene: TRBV4-1; CDR3aa: ASSHPREGRNTGELF
v_gene: TRBV14; CDR3aa: ASGAGTGREAF
v_gene: TRBV6-5; CDR3aa: ASRTPGVETQY
v_gene: TRBV4-1; CDR3aa: ASSQPSNGELF
v_gene: TRBV19; CDR3aa: ASSLGGPYSYEQY
v_gene: TRBV27; CDR3aa: ASSPLWDREGQETQY
v_gene: TRBV28; CDR3aa: ASSSRREAF
v_gene: TRBV2; CDR3aa: ASSLGGWTGHNEQF
v_gene: TRBV2; CDR3aa: ASNRPVETQY
v_gene: TRBV7-6; CDR3aa: ASSFLGGSYEQY
v_gene: TRBV6-6; CDR3aa: ASSYLDLAETQY
v_gene: TRBV7-2; CDR3aa: ASSLGAGGSGNTIY
v_gene: TRBV19; CDR3aa: ASNRDGENIQY
v_gene: TRBV28; CDR3aa: ASSFLGQTGNEQY
v_gene: TRBV19; CDR3aa: ASTSGGVGTGELF
v_gene: TRBV6-5; CDR3aa: ASSPTGRNEKLF
v_gene: TRBV7-2; CDR3aa: ASSLKSGVQYEQY
v_gene: TRBV7-8; CDR3aa: ASSLYPGAGQETQY
v_gene: TRBV19; CDR3aa: ASSIRGVGSKNIQY